This T cell receptor (beta chain) was observed in a study of cytomegalovirus exposure and HLA in healthy donors. CDR3 length: 14 amino acids. Per the germline V gene, CDR1 is MNHEY and CDR2 is SMNVEV (reference sequence). Trimming pared 4 bases from V and 2 bases from J, leaving 12 bases between. Amplification used 60 Vbeta primers and 13 Jbeta primers. TCRdb's copy holds only in-frame clones and misses some; the assay was immunoSEQ multiplex PCR. This sample yields some 200,000 clones, of which over 60% are seen a single time; approximately 2.2% belongs to the top ten. V and J are TRBV27 and TRBJ2-7, with D possibly being TRBD2 (6 bases). The origin of this receptor is a woman aged 45-65 years in good health and CMV-seronegative. The sequencing sample was made of PBMCs. For the CDR3, the DNA is TGTGCCAGCAGTTGGAGACTAGGGCCCTACGAGCAGTACTTC. Protein product: CASSWRLGPYEQYF.